This entry describes one T cell receptor beta chain. Its antigen is unknown. V dropped 10 bases and J dropped 5 bases, with 15 bases sitting between them. CDR1 and CDR2 (germline): LNHDA, SQIVND (reference sequence). This CDR3 has 13 amino acids. The diagnostic basis comprised clinical symptoms, serum thyroxine and TRAb, thyroid ultrasound and orbital computed tomography. The data derive from a study of T cells in Graves' hyperthyroidism and ophthalmopathy. About the research overall: At the time of initial diagnosis and before any treatment, peripheral blood was collected. Study-level findings and limits: Blood also contained most expanded thyroid clonotypes above 0.001.

Amplified TCR beta CDR3 regions came from RNA transcripts. HTBI primers were the set used in a first-round RT-PCR of the TCR CDR3. Via MiXCR, TCRdb re-called the multiplex PCR reads, giving one row per CDR3 protein. The table has 640,000 or so distinct CDR3 sequences, 13% to 15% seen once. Sequenced input: blood. This clonotype was obtained from a woman under 30 with Graves' ophthalmopathy. The chain recombines TRBV19 with TRBJ1-5; D not certain. DNA for the CDR3: TGTGCCACTACGGGCCAACGTTATCAGCCCCAGCATTTT. As protein: CATTGQRYQPQHF.